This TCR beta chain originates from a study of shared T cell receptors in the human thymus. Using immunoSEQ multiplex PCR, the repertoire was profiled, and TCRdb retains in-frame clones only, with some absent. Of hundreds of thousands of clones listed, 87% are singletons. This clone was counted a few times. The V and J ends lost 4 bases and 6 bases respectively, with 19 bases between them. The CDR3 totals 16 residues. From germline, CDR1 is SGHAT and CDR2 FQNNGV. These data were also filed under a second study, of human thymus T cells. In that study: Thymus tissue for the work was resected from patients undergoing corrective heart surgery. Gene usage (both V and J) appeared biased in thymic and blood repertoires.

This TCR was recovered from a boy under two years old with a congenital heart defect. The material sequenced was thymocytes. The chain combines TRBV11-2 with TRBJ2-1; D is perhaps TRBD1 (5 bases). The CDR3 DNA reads TGTGCCAGCAGCTCAATATCGACAGTCCCTTTCAATGAGCAGTTCTTC. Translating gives CASSSISTVPFNEQFF.